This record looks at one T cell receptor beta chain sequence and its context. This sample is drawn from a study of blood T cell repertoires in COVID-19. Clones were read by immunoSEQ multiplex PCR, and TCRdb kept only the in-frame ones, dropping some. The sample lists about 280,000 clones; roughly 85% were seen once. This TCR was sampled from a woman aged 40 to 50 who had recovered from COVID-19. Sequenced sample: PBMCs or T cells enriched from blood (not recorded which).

DNA of the CDR3: TGTGCCAGCAGCCAAGAGCCGGGAGGCGGGCAGCCCCAGCATTTT. This gives the protein CASSQEPGGGQPQHF. The rearrangement joins TRBV3-1 (or the pseudogene TRBV3-2) to TRBJ1-5; the D is unclear. This CDR3 contains 15 residues. With 0 bases removed from V and 7 bases from J, the gap between germline ends came to 13 bases. CDR1 LGHDT and CDR2 YNNKEL come from the germline V gene (reference sequence).